What follows are 28 T cell receptor beta chains derived from one specimen sequenced in a study of tumor-infiltrating lymphocytes in glioblastoma multiforme. TCR beta libraries were built from RNA through three nested multiplex PCR rounds using modified ARM-PCR. One entry per CDR3 protein, called by TCRdb with MiXCR from the multiplex PCR reads. Of about 8,400 distinct CDR3 sequences detected, around 70% appear once; the ten largest clones hold roughly 48%. Input material: brain tumor tissue. These receptor sequences come from a male donor with glioblastoma.

As to this clonotype: An end of the junction does not agree with germline; a read error may underlie this. The V gene is TRBV6-2 or TRBV6-3, the J gene TRBJ2-1, with no clear D. CDR3 size: 14 residues. Germline values: CDR1 MNHEY, CDR2 SVGEGT. In DNA form, the CDR3 reads TGTGCCAGCAGCCACTTATCCGGCTACAATAAGCAGTTCTTC. Translated, it gives CASSHLSGYNKQFF.

This clonotype has a single count. V and J are TRBV6-1 and TRBJ1-2; D not certain. This CDR3 is 12 amino acids long. CDR1 MNHNS and CDR2 SASEGT come from the germline V gene. V gave up 10 bases and J gave up 2 bases, with 11 bases separating them. CDR3 coding DNA: TGTGCCACCACAAAGACAAACTATGGCTACACCTTC. It yields the protein CATTKTNYGYTF.

This sequence joins TRBV29-1 and TRBJ2-1; D is perhaps TRBD1 (6 bases). Germline V gives CDR1 SQVTM, CDR2 ANQGSEA. The CDR3 length is 12 residues. V was pared by 5 bases and J by 7 bases, with 12 bases between. The CDR3 DNA follows: TGCAGCGTTACTCAGGGGCTGAATGAGCAGTTCTTC. Translating gives CSVTQGLNEQFF.

This sequence joins TRBV7-8 and TRBJ1-4, with 7 nucleotides matching TRBD1. Germline V gene data show CDR1 as SGHVS and CDR2 as FQNEAQ. CDR3 size: 16 residues. With V trimmed by 2 bases and J by 4 bases, 7 bases remained unmatched. The CDR3 coding sequence is TGTGCCAGCAGCTTATTTCAGGGGGGGGATAATGAAAAACTGTTTTTT. Protein sequence: CASSLFQGGDNEKLFF.

Comments on this clonotype: This clone may be a read error of a much larger clone one base away. The chain has TRBV11-1 and TRBJ2-7, with D perhaps matching TRBD1 or TRBD2 (5 bases each). CDR3 length equals 12 residues. CDR1 SGHAT and CDR2 FQDESV come from the germline V gene (reference sequence). V was clipped by 5 bases and J by 6 bases, with 11 bases between them. For the CDR3, the DNA is TGTGCCAGCAGCGGAGAGGGGCGCGAGCAGTACTTC. Its translation: CASSGEGREQYF.

Worth noting for this clonotype: This CDR3 is missing its conserved last phenylalanine or tryptophan, likely due to a read error. This sequence joins TRBV20-1 and TRBJ2-3; D may be TRBD2 (6 bases). Between the trimmed V and J ends, which lost 5 bases and 2 bases, there was a span of 17 bases. CDR3 length: 15 amino acids. Germline V CDR1 and CDR2: DFQATT, SNEGSKA (reference sequence). The CDR3 here is CSAPLGGATTDTQYL. CDR3 in DNA: TGCAGTGCTCCCCTAGGCGGGGCCACCACAGATACGCAGTATTTG.

This chain connects TRBV10-3 to TRBJ2-2; D uncertain. Germline values: CDR1 ENHRY, CDR2 SYGVKD. V was trimmed by 7 bases and J by 6 bases, leaving 12 bases between them. The CDR3 is 13 residues long. Here the CDR3 reads CAIKQTRPGELFF. The CDR3, as DNA: TGTGCCATCAAGCAGACCAGACCCGGGGAGCTGTTTTTT.

Comments on this clonotype: At one of its ends the junction is not consistent with the germline gene, which may arise from a read error. The rearrangement links TRBV7-8 to TRBJ2-3; tentatively, D is TRBD2 (5 bases). This CDR3 spans 13 amino acids. Germline values: CDR1 SGHVS, CDR2 FQNEAQ. CDR3 nucleotides: TGTGCCAGTAGCTTTGGGAGCACAGATACGCGGTATTTT. This gives the protein CASSFGSTDTRYF.

Turning to this clonotype: At one boundary the junction diverges from the germline segment, which might be a read error. The genes are TRBV11-2 and TRBJ2-5; no definite D call. The CDR3 consists of 15 residues. Germline V CDR1 and CDR2: SGHAT, FQNNGV. CDR3 protein: CASSLLVGFQENQYF. DNA of the CDR3: TGTGCCAGCAGCTTATTAGTGGGCTTCCAAGAGAACCAGTACTTC.

This sequence joins TRBV5-4 and TRBJ2-1; TRBD1 is a possible D gene (6 bases). Trimming removed 0 bases at V and 7 bases at J, with 11 bases between. The germline gives CDR1 SGHNT, CDR2 YYREEE (reference sequence). The CDR3 contains 14 residues. The CDR3 loop reads CASSLDRAANEQFF. CDR3 nucleotide sequence: TGTGCCAGCAGCTTGGACAGGGCAGCGAATGAGCAGTTCTTC.

The chain recombines TRBV11-2 with TRBJ1-3, with D unclear. The V gene lost 5 bases and the J gene lost 7 bases, with 15 bases spanning the gap. Germline V gives CDR1 SGHAT, CDR2 FQNNGV. The CDR3 contains 14 residues. This CDR3 reads CASSQSKELNTIYF. CDR3 DNA sequence: TGTGCCAGCAGCCAGTCAAAAGAGCTGAACACCATATATTTT.

This rearrangement joins TRBV4-3 to TRBJ2-7; perhaps TRBD2 as D (5 bases). V was cut by 1 base and J by 7 bases, with 17 bases left in between. The CDR3 is 15 amino acids. Per germline, CDR1 LGHNA and CDR2 YSLEER. CDR3 nucleotide sequence: TGCGCCAGCAGCCAAGTTTATCTCCGCCGGGAAGAGCAGTACTTC. Its protein product is CASSQVYLRREEQYF.

This clonotype was detected only a few times. The chain combines TRBV20-1 with TRBJ2-3, with D possibly matching TRBD2 (5 bases). Trimming stripped 1 base from V and 7 bases from J, with 12 bases between. The CDR3 has 13 amino acids. Germline V gene lookup returns CDR1 DFQATT and CDR2 SNEGSKA (reference sequence). Here the CDR3 reads CSARVANMNTQYF. The CDR3 coding sequence is TGCAGTGCTAGAGTAGCGAACATGAATACGCAGTATTTT.

Regarding this clonotype: This could be a read error, since a much larger clone is one nucleotide away. The chain couples TRBV6-2 or TRBV6-3 to TRBJ2-7, with TRBD2 matching 7 bases. In germline, CDR1 is MNHEY, CDR2 SVGEGT. This CDR3 region has 14 residues. The CDR3 here is CASSYGGSSYEQHF. Written as DNA, the CDR3 is TGTGCCAGCAGTTACGGCGGGAGCTCCTACGAGCAGCACTTC.

A word on this clonotype: The germline gene is not matched at one end of the junction; a read error may be the cause. The V gene is TRBV11-2, the J gene TRBJ2-2; 7 nucleotides match TRBD2. The V gene's germline CDR1 is SGHAT and CDR2 FQNNGV. The CDR3 is 20 amino acids. The CDR3 spells CVSTPSLGQGLAANTGELFF. In DNA form, the CDR3 reads TGTGTCAGCACCCCCTCATTAGGCCAAGGGCTAGCGGCAAACACCGGGGAGCTGTTTTTT.

V and J are TRBV30 and TRBJ1-4; tentatively, D is TRBD1 (6 bases). CDR3 length equals 13 residues. V was cut by 3 bases and J by 6 bases, with 11 bases left in between. The germline CDR1 and CDR2 sequences are GTSNPN and SVGIG (reference sequence). The CDR3 sequence is CAWRGQGYEKLFF. As DNA, the CDR3 is TGTGCCTGGAGGGGTCAGGGGTATGAAAAACTGTTTTTT. The whole variable domain, remainder taken from reference TRBV30 and TRBJ1-4, is SQTIHQWPATLVQPVGSPLSLECTVEGTSNPNLYWYRQAAGRGLQLLFYSVGIGQISSEVPQNLSASRPQDRQFILSSKKLLLSDSGFYLCAWRGQGYEKLFFGSGTQLSVL.

A remark on this clonotype: This may stem from a read error, because a much larger clone lies one nucleotide away. The conserved phenylalanine or tryptophan is not found at the CDR3 terminus, so this likely reflects a read error. The chain recombines TRBV2 with TRBJ2-4; tentative D call: TRBD2 (7 bases). The germline CDR1 and CDR2 sequences are SNHLY and FYNNEI. Deletions cut 3 bases from V and 2 bases from J, with 14 bases between. The CDR3 consists of 16 residues. For the CDR3, the DNA is TGTGCCAGCAGTGATAGGGGGGGGACGTCCAAAAACATTCAGTACCTC. Translated, it gives CASSDRGGTSKNIQYL.

In regard to this clonotype: The CDR3 does not close with the conserved phenylalanine or tryptophan, likely indicating a read error. The DNA is left out, because the CDR3 cannot be placed on it with certainty; the CDR3 is given as TCRdb lists it. V is TRBV11-1 and J is TRBJ2-3; TRBD2 is the table's D call, not checked against the DNA. The CDR3 spans 15 residues, counting both ends. CDR1 is SGHAT, CDR2 FQDESV, per germline (reference sequence). CDR3: CASSLTSGPTDTQFL.

Notes on this clonotype: One junction end does not reproduce the germline sequence, and a read error may be involved. The chain uses TRBV11-2 and TRBJ1-2; D call uncertain. The CDR3 is 13 residues long. Looked up from germline, CDR1 is SGHAT and CDR2 is FQNNGV. This CDR3 is CTSSLQSLHGYTF. The CDR3 bases are TGTACCAGCAGCTTACAGTCTCTCCATGGCTACACCTTC.

Of note for this clonotype: A read error may explain this, as a much larger clone is one base away. The V and J genes are TRBV20-1 and TRBJ1-1; D call uncertain. Germline V CDR1 and CDR2: DFQATT, SNEGSKA (reference sequence). CDR3 length: 12 amino acids. The CDR3 sequence is CRARAPNTEAFF. The CDR3 DNA reads TGCCGTGCTAGGGCCCCAAACACTGAAGCTTTCTTT.

This clonotype was seen more than once but under ten times. This chain joins TRBV11-2 and TRBJ2-5, with 8 bases lining up with TRBD2. This CDR3 has 15 residues. V trimming: 5 bases; J trimming: 2 bases; junction bases outside the gene matches: 7. Germline lookup yields CDR1 SGHAT and CDR2 FQNNGV. CDR3 residues: CASSIPGGGQETQYF. CDR3 in DNA: TGTGCCAGCAGCATTCCGGGAGGGGGGCAAGAGACCCAGTACTTC.

As to this clonotype: A read error may produce the germline difference seen at one junction end. The chain uses TRBV10-1 and TRBJ2-7, with TRBD1 as a possible D gene (6 bases). The CDR3 runs 16 residues. The germline gives CDR1 WNHNN, CDR2 SYGVQD (reference sequence). The CDR3 reads CASSGIGTWDLYGQYF. CDR3 DNA: TGCGCCAGCAGTGGAATTGGGACATGGGATTTATACGGGCAGTACTTC.

This clonotype appeared a single time. The rearrangement links TRBV20-1 to TRBJ2-1; TRBD1 matches at 11 bases. This CDR3 is 14 amino acids long. Germline values: CDR1 DFQATT, CDR2 SNEGSKA (reference sequence). V lost 6 bases and J lost 8; bases outside the gene matches: 9. CDR3 region: CSAPRTGGFDEQFF. CDR3 in DNA: TGCAGTGCGCCTCGGACAGGGGGCTTCGATGAGCAGTTCTTC.

A word on this clonotype: A read error may produce the germline difference seen at one junction end. The rearrangement uses TRBV29-1 and TRBJ2-1; the match to TRBD2 covers 9 bases. This CDR3 is built from 14 residues. Germline V CDR1 and CDR2: SQVTM, ANQGSEA. Written as DNA, the CDR3 is TGCAGCGCTCGGGGGCGGCGGGGGGGCAATGAGCAGTCCTTC. Translating it yields CSARGRRGGNEQSF.

Regarding this clonotype: One end of the junction fails to match germline, which may point to a read error. The rearrangement links TRBV11-2 to TRBJ2-2; 7 bases agree with TRBD2. This CDR3 has 20 residues. The V gene's germline CDR1 is SGHAT and CDR2 FQNNGV. In DNA, the CDR3 is TGCGCCAGCACCCCCTCATTCGTCCAAGGGCTAGCGGCAAACACCGGGGAGCTGTTTTTT. This sequence encodes CASTPSFVQGLAANTGELFF.

Note on this clonotype: One end of the junction fails to match germline, which may point to a read error. The rearrangement uses TRBV11-2 and TRBJ2-1, with 7 positions matching TRBD2. The CDR3 contains 19 residues. CDR1 is SGHAT, CDR2 FQNNGV, per germline. The CDR3 reads CASSLDFPPSPGGADEQFF. Here the CDR3 DNA reads TGCGCCAGCAGCTTAGATTTCCCCCCCTCGCCGGGAGGTGCGGATGAGCAGTTCTTC.

The V gene is TRBV11-1, the J gene TRBJ2-7; D assignment may be TRBD1 or TRBD2 (5 bases each). The V end lost 5 bases, the J end lost 2 bases, and 16 bases lay between the germline ends. The CDR3 runs 15 residues. CDR1 is SGHAT and CDR2 is FQDESV in the germline V gene (reference sequence). The CDR3: CASSRDPVGAYEQYF. The CDR3 DNA reads as TGTGCCAGCAGCCGGGACCCCGTCGGAGCCTACGAGCAGTACTTC. The variable domain in full, with the rest retrieved from reference TRBV11-1 and TRBJ2-7, is EAEVAQSPRYKITEKSQAVAFWCDPISGHATLYWYRQILGQGPELLVQFQDESVVDDSQLPKDRFSAERLKGVDSTLKIQPAELGDSAMYLCASSRDPVGAYEQYFGPGTRLTVT.

This clonotype was observed a single time. The CDR3: CASSLIVGLKGTQYF. The CDR3 DNA reads as TGTGCCAGCAGCTTAATAGTGGGCTTGAAAGGGACCCAGTACTTC. The chain is built from TRBV11-2 and TRBJ2-5, with D hard to call. Germline loops: CDR1 SGHAT, CDR2 FQNNGV. CDR3 length equals 15 residues. V was pared by 2 bases and J by 7 bases, with 17 bases between.